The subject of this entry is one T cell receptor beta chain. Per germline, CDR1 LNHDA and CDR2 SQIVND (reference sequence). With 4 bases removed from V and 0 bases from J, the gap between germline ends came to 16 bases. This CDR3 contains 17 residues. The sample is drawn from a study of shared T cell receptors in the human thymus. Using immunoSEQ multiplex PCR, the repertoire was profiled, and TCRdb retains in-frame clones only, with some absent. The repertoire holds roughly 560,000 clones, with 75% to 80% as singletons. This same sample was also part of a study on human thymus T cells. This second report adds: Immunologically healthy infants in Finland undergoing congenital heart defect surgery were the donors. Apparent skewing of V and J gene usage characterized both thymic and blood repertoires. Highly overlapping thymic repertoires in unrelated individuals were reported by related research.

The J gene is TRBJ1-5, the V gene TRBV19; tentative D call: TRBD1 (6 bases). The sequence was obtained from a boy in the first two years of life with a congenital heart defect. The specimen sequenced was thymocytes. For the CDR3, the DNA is TGTGCCAGTAGTACAACCCGTAAGGGGGATAGCAATCAGCCCCAGCATTTT. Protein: CASSTTRKGDSNQPQHF.